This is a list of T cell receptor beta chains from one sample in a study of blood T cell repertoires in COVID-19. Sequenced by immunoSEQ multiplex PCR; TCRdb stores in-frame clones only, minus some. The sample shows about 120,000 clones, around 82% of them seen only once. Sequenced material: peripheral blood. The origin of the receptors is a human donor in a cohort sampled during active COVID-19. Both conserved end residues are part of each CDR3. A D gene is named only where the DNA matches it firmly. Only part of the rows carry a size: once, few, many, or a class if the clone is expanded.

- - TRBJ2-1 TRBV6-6 CASSRWAENEQFF TGTGCCAGCAGCCGGTGGGCCGAGAATGAGCAGTTCTTC
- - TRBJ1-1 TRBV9 CASSVGQTMNTEAFF TGTGCCAGCAGCGTAGGACAGACCATGAACACTGAAGCTTTCTTT
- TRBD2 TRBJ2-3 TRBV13 CASSHSWGPREGTDTQYF TGTGCCAGCAGCCACTCCTGGGGCCCTAGGGAGGGAACAGATACGCAGTATTTT
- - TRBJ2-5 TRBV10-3 CAISESVYEETQYF TGTGCCATCAGTGAGTCTGTCTACGAAGAGACCCAGTACTTC
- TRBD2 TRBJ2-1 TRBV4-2 CASSHNSGGAKYNEQFF TGTGCCAGCAGCCACAACAGCGGGGGGGCGAAATACAATGAGCAGTTCTTC
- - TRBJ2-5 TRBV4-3 CASSQELRGSKETQYF TGCGCCAGCAGCCAAGAATTACGGGGGTCAAAAGAGACCCAGTACTTC
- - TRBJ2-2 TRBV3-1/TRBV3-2 CASSLTSTGELFF TGTGCCAGCAGCCTGACTAGCACCGGGGAGCTGTTTTTT
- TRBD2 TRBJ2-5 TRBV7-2 CASSLRGDGETQYF TGTGCCAGCAGCTTACGGGGGGACGGAGAGACCCAGTACTTC
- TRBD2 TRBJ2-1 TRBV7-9 CASSSLWRGAGSEQFF TGTGCCAGCAGCTCGCTTTGGCGGGGGGCGGGCAGTGAGCAGTTCTTC
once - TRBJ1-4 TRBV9 CASSLREGSNEKLFF TGTGCCAGCAGCCTCCGGGAAGGGAGTAATGAAAAACTGTTTTTT
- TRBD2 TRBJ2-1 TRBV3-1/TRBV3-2 CASSQVGGGAYNEQFF TGTGCCAGCAGCCAAGTTGGCGGGGGGGCCTACAATGAGCAGTTCTTC
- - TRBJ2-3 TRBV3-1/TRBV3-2 CASNQGGADTQYF TGTGCCAGCAACCAGGGGGGAGCAGATACGCAGTATTTT
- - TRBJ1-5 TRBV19 CASSTQGGRQPQHF TGTGCCAGTAGTACGCAGGGCGGACGGCAGCCCCAGCATTTT
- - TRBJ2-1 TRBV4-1 CASSQTDQDNEQFF TGCGCCAGCAGCCAAACCGACCAGGATAATGAGCAGTTCTTC
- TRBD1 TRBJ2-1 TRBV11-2 CASSPRKPGQGFGNEQFF TGTGCCAGCAGCCCTCGAAAACCGGGACAGGGATTTGGCAATGAGCAGTTCTTC
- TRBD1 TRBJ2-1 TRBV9 CASSTRQGASDEQFF TGTGCCAGCAGCACCAGACAGGGGGCCTCGGATGAGCAGTTCTTC
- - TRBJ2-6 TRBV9 CASSVAGANVLTF TGTGCCAGCAGCGTAGCAGGGGCCAACGTCCTGACTTTC
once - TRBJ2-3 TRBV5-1 CASKHISSTDTQYF TGCGCCAGCAAACACATTTCTAGCACAGATACGCAGTATTTT
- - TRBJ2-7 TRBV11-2 CASSPGSLTYEQYF TGTGCCAGCAGTCCGGGGTCCCTTACCTACGAGCAGTACTTC
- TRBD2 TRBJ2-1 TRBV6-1 CASSETLAGDSYNEQFF TGTGCCAGCAGTGAAACACTAGCGGGGGACTCCTACAATGAGCAGTTCTTC
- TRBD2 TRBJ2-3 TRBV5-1 CASSSGLAGTSTDTQYF TGCGCCAGCAGCTCTGGACTAGCGGGGACGAGCACAGATACGCAGTATTTT
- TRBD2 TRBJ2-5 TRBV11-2 CASSLGRGGWLGETQYF TGTGCCAGCAGCTTAGGGCGGGGGGGCTGGTTAGGAGAGACCCAGTACTTC
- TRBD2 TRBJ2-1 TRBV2 CASSEFERGGHNEQFF TGTGCCAGCAGTGAATTCGAGCGGGGGGGACACAATGAGCAGTTCTTC
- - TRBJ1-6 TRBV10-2 CASRSRTAGSPLHF TGCGCCAGCAGGAGTAGGACAGCGGGGTCACCCCTCCACTTT
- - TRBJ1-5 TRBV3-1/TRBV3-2 CASSTGPDQPQHF TGTGCCAGCAGCACAGGGCCCGATCAGCCCCAGCATTTT
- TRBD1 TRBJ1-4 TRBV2 CASTDRTTNEKLFF TGTGCCAGCACGGACAGGACGACTAATGAAAAACTGTTTTTT
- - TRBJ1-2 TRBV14 CASSQDSYGYTF TGTGCCAGCAGCCAAGACAGCTATGGCTACACCTTC
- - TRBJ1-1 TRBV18 CASSPPLQMNTEAFF TGTGCCAGCTCACCACCGCTACAGATGAACACTGAAGCTTTCTTT
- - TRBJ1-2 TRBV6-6 CASTPSQGGRTGYTF TGTGCCAGCACCCCAAGTCAGGGAGGTCGTACTGGCTACACCTTC
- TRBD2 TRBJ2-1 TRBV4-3 CASSLTSGNYNEQFF TGCGCCAGCAGCCTGACTAGCGGTAACTACAATGAGCAGTTCTTC
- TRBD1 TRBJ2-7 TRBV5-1 CASSPGTGFTYEQYF TGCGCCAGCAGCCCCGGGACAGGGTTTACCTACGAGCAGTACTTC
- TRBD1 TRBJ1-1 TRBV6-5 CASSRDSTEAFF TGTGCCAGCAGCCGGGACAGCACTGAAGCTTTCTTT
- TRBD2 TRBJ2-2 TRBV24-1 CATSDSRTSLFTGELFF TGTGCCACCAGTGATTCCCGGACTAGCCTATTCACCGGGGAGCTGTTTTTT
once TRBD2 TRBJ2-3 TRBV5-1 CASSRGLADTDTQYF TGCGCCAGCAGCCGGGGACTAGCGGACACAGATACGCAGTATTTT
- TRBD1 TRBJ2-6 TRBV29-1 CSVEGTGSAGANVLTF TGCAGCGTTGAAGGGACAGGAAGCGCTGGGGCCAACGTCCTGACTTTC
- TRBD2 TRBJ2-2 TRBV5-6 CASRGTSGVIANTGELFF TGTGCCAGCAGGGGGACTAGCGGGGTAATCGCGAACACCGGGGAGCTGTTTTTT
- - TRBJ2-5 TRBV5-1 CASSLEQGETQYF TGCGCCAGCAGCTTGGAACAGGGAGAGACCCAGTACTTC
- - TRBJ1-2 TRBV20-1 CSAQGNYGYTF TGCAGTGCCCAGGGGAACTATGGCTACACCTTC
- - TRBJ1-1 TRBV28 CASRRGGGYAFF TGTGCCAGCAGACGAGGGGGGGGGTACGCTTTCTTT
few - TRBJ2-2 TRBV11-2 CASSLDGAGTGELFF TGTGCCAGCAGCTTAGATGGGGCAGGGACCGGGGAGCTGTTTTTT
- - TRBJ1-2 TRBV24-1 CATSDSGMRGYTF TGTGCCACCAGTGATTCAGGGATGAGAGGCTACACCTTC
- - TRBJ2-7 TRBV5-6 CASSLPGAFGEQYF TGTGCCAGCAGCTTACCAGGGGCGTTCGGCGAGCAGTACTTC
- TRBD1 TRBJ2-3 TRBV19 CASKRDRGTDTQYF TGTGCCAGTAAACGGGACAGGGGCACAGATACGCAGTATTTT
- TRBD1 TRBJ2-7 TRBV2 CASSEWGQHYEQYF TGTGCCAGCAGTGAATGGGGACAGCACTACGAGCAGTACTTC
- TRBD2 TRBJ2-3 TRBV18 CASSPSRAGVFGTDTQYF TGTGCCAGCTCCCCTAGTAGAGCGGGGGTCTTCGGCACAGATACGCAGTATTTT
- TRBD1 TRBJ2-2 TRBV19 CASSMRQGSRELFF TGTGCCAGTAGTATGAGACAGGGGAGCCGGGAGCTGTTTTTT
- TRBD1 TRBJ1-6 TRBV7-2 CASSFSTGGGNNSPLHF TGTGCCAGCAGCTTCTCTACAGGGGGCGGAAATAATTCACCCCTCCACTTT
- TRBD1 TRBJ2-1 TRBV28 CAIGTAEYNEQFF TGTGCCATCGGGACAGCCGAATACAATGAGCAGTTCTTC
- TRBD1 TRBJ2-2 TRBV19 CASRGQGNTGELFF TGTGCCAGTAGGGGACAGGGTAACACCGGGGAGCTGTTTTTT
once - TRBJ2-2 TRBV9 CASSVGTSRNTGELFF TGTGCCAGCAGCGTAGGCACTAGCCGAAACACCGGGGAGCTGTTTTTT
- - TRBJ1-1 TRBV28 CASSFPQGQGNEAFF TGTGCCAGCAGTTTCCCCCAGGGGCAGGGCAATGAAGCTTTCTTT
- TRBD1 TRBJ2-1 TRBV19 CASSMWDRSHNEQFF TGTGCCAGTAGTATGTGGGACAGGTCCCACAATGAGCAGTTCTTC
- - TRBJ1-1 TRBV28 CASSSPGGRGFPEAFF TGTGCCAGCAGTTCGCCCGGGGGGCGCGGTTTCCCTGAAGCTTTCTTT
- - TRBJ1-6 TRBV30 CAWKKNEASSYNSPLHF TGTGCCTGGAAAAAGAATGAGGCGAGCTCCTATAATTCACCCCTCCACTTT
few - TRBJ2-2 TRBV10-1 CASGARGASNTGELFF TGCGCCAGCGGAGCCAGGGGGGCCTCGAACACCGGGGAGCTGTTTTTT
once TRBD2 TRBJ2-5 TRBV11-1 CASSLDSSGGEEAQYF TGTGCCAGCAGCTTAGACTCTAGCGGGGGAGAAGAGGCCCAGTACTTC
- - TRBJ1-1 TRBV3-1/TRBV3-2 CASSQEQPSEAFF TGTGCCAGCAGCCAAGAACAACCGTCTGAAGCTTTCTTT
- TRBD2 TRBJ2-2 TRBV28 CASSLFGGSGTRELFF TGTGCCAGCAGTTTATTCGGAGGTAGCGGGACAAGAGAGCTGTTTTTT
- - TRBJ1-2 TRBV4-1 CASSQESHRPGNYGYTF TGCGCCAGCAGCCAAGAATCCCACCGCCCGGGTAACTATGGCTACACCTTC